This T cell receptor (beta chain) derives from a study of cytomegalovirus exposure and HLA in healthy donors. 60 Vbeta and 13 Jbeta primers were used in PCR. Profiled with immunoSEQ multiplex PCR; TCRdb holds only in-frame clones, not every one. This table holds approximately 240,000 clones, roughly 82% found once. Overall study results and limits: Clonal expansion, a later analysis showed, was greater in HLA-associated TCR beta chains than in equally common others. Exclusion applied to some V segments, including TRBV6-2 and TRBV6-3, as they were indistinguishable. Fewer N-insertions (relative to the 666-donor mean) were reportedly seen in an Asian-associated ancestry cluster in a later analysis.

The V end was cut by 3 bases, the J end by 2 bases, with 11 bases between. This CDR3 region has 15 residues. Germline V gene data show CDR1 as SNHLY and CDR2 as FYNNEI. Points on this clone: What it binds is not known.

The rearrangement uses TRBV2 and TRBJ1-5; possibly TRBD1 for D (6 bases). This TCR was sampled from a woman aged 40 to 50 in good health and CMV-seropositive. Sequencing was performed on PBMCs. The CDR3 spells CASSDDAGGNQPQHF. Here the CDR3 DNA reads TGTGCCAGCAGTGATGACGCAGGGGGCAATCAGCCCCAGCATTTT.